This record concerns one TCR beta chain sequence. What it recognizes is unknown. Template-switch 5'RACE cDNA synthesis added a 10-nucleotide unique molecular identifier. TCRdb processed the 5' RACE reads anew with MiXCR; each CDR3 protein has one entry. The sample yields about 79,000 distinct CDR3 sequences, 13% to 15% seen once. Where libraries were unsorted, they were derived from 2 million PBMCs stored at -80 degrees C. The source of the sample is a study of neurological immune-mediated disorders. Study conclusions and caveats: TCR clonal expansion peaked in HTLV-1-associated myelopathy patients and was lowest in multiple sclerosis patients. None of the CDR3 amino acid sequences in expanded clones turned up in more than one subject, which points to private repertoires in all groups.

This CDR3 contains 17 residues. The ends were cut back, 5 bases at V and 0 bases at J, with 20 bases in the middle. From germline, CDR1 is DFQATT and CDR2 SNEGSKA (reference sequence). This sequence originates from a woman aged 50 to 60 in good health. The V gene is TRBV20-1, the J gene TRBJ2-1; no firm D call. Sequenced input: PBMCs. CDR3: CSAGPLFIRSSYNEQFF. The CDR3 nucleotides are TGCAGTGCTGGCCCCCTCTTCATCAGGAGCTCCTACAATGAGCAGTTCTTC.